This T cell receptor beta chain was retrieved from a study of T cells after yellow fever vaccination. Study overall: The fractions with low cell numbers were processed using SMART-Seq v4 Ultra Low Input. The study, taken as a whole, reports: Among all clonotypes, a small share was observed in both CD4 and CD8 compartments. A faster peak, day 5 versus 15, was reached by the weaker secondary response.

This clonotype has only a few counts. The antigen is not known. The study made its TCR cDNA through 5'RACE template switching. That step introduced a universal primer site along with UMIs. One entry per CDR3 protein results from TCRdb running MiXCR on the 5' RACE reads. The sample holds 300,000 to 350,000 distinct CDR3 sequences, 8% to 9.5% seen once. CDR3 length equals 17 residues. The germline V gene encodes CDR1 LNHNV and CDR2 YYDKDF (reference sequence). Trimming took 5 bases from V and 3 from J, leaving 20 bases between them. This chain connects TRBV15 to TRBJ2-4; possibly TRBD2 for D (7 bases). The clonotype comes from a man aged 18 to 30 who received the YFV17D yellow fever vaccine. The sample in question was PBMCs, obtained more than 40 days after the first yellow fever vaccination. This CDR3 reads CATSSSREGGGKNIQYF. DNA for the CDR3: TGTGCCACCAGCTCGTCCCGAGAGGGGGGGGGCAAAAACATTCAGTACTTC.